This section outlines one T cell receptor beta chain sequence together with its context. Antigen specificity is unknown. Terminally differentiated effector memory CD45RA+ cells were excluded by CCR7 positive selection of CD45RO-negative cells. The ends lost 0 bases at V and 5 bases at J; junction bases unmatched: 0. This CDR3 has 13 residues. CDR1 is SGDLS and CDR2 is YYNGEE in the germline V gene. Per sorted-subset replicate PCR, input was approximately 180 ng DNA, representing around 28,000 T cell genomes. Clones were sequenced by immunoSEQ multiplex PCR, and TCRdb holds only the in-frame ones, with some missing. The profile shows hundreds of thousands of clones, 95% to 96% of them singletons. This sample is drawn from a study of shared clonotypes between healthy human individuals. In the study overall: Every donor yielded three CD4 naive, three CD4 memory, two CD8 naive and one CD8 memory plate.

The study, taken as a whole, reports: Larger estimated richness was generally recorded for naive subsets relative to memory subsets. Genetic and exposure-history diversity was limited by the few donors.

The chain joins TRBV9 to TRBJ2-3, with 7 nucleotides matching TRBD2. Sample: naive CD8+ T cells sorted from blood. This TCR was recovered from a woman younger than 45 in good health. The CDR3 here is CASSVGEGDTQYF. In DNA form, the CDR3 reads TGTGCCAGCAGCGTAGGGGAGGGAGATACGCAGTATTTT.